One sample yielded the 31 T cell receptor beta chains listed below, sequenced in a study of blood T cell repertoires in COVID-19. TCRdb keeps only in-frame clones here, not all; method: immunoSEQ multiplex PCR. The repertoire holds tens of thousands of clones, with just over 85% as singletons. Input material: peripheral blood. All receptors come from a man between 45 and 60 years old with active COVID-19.

This rearrangement joins TRBV30 to TRBJ2-2; TRBD2 is a possible D gene (5 bases). Germline-derived CDR1 and CDR2 are GTSNPN and SVGIG (reference sequence). Trimming took off 3 bases at V and 2 bases at J, with 25 bases between the two ends. The CDR3 is made up of 19 amino acids. CDR3 DNA sequence: TGTGCCTGGAGCGTTATGGGAGTCAACGCAATCCCTAACACCGGGGAGCTGTTTTTT. This sequence encodes CAWSVMGVNAIPNTGELFF.

This clone was observed once. The J gene is TRBJ2-1, the V gene TRBV5-1; D is unclear. Trimming stripped 0 bases from V and 4 bases from J, with 8 bases between. CDR3 size: 14 residues. Looked up from germline, CDR1 is SGHRS and CDR2 is YFSETQ. CDR3 coding DNA: TGCGCCAGCAGCTTGGGCGGCTTTTACAATGAGCAGTTCTTC. Amino acid sequence: CASSLGGFYNEQFF. Full variable domain (missing parts from reference TRBV5-1 and TRBJ2-1): KAGVTQTPRYLIKTRGQQVTLSCSPISGHRSVSWYQQTPGQGLQFLFEYFSETQRNKGNFPGRFSGRQFSNSRSEMNVSTLELGDSALYLCASSLGGFYNEQFFGPGTRLTVL.

The chain recombines TRBV3-1 (or the pseudogene TRBV3-2) with TRBJ1-2; 9 bases are a match to TRBD1. The ends lost 4 bases at V and 5 bases at J; junction bases unmatched: 11. CDR1 LGHDT and CDR2 YNNKEL come from the germline V gene (reference sequence). The CDR3 is made up of 16 amino acids. CDR3 sequence: CASSPTLDRGRYGYTF. CDR3 coding DNA: TGTGCCAGCAGCCCAACCCTGGACAGGGGAAGATATGGCTACACCTTC.

This clone was recorded once. The chain has TRBV19 and TRBJ1-1; D perhaps matches TRBD1 (6 bases). The CDR3 is 15 residues long. Germline V lookup: CDR1 LNHDA, CDR2 SQIVND (reference sequence). V was cut by 8 bases and J by 4 bases, with 20 bases left in between. The CDR3 sequence: CASDDEGRGSTEAFF. As DNA, the CDR3 is TGTGCCAGTGATGATGAAGGCAGGGGATCCACTGAAGCTTTCTTT.

The chain recombines TRBV18 with TRBJ1-1; 7 bases align to TRBD1. Germline V gives CDR1 KGHSH, CDR2 LQKENI. Germline trimming cut 4 bases from V and 0 bases from J; bases unmatched to any gene: 2. There are 14 residues in the CDR3. CDR3: CASSLGQLNTEAFF. Written as DNA, the CDR3 is TGTGCCAGCTCACTGGGACAGTTGAACACTGAAGCTTTCTTT. The variable domain in full, with the rest retrieved from reference TRBV18 and TRBJ1-1, is NAGVMQNPRHLVRRRGQEARLRCSPMKGHSHVYWYRQLPEEGLKFMVYLQKENIIDESGMPKERFSAEFPKEGPSILRIQQVVRGDSAAYFCASSLGQLNTEAFFGQGTRLTVV.

The chain links TRBV5-1 to TRBJ1-3; 8 positions agree with TRBD1. Trimming removed 4 bases from V and 9 bases from J; junction bases left unmatched: 12. Germline V CDR1 and CDR2: SGHRS, YFSETQ. CDR3 length equals 15 residues. CDR3: CASSPDRGGKSTIYF. DNA of the CDR3: TGCGCCAGCAGCCCAGACAGGGGAGGAAAAAGCACCATATATTTT.

V gene TRBV5-6 combines with J gene TRBJ1-6, with D uncertain. Germline loops: CDR1 SGHDT, CDR2 YYEEEE. The CDR3 covers 16 residues. The V end was cut by 2 bases, the J end by 7 bases, with 16 bases between. CDR3 sequence reads: CASSFVWRGENSPLHF. Here the CDR3 DNA reads TGTGCCAGCAGCTTTGTCTGGAGAGGCGAAAATTCACCCCTCCACTTT.

This sequence joins TRBV6-5 and TRBJ1-2; D is unclear. V gave up 6 bases and J gave up 4 bases, with 9 bases separating them. The CDR3 is 12 amino acids. Germline loops: CDR1 MNHEY, CDR2 SVGAGI. CDR3 residues: CASRLEGYGYTF. CDR3 DNA: TGTGCCAGCAGATTAGAGGGCTATGGCTACACCTTC.

This chain links TRBV2 with TRBJ1-3; 8 nucleotides agree with TRBD1. In germline, CDR1 is SNHLY, CDR2 FYNNEI. With 3 bases clipped from V and 4 bases from J, the junction kept 5 bases outside the gene matches. The CDR3 is made up of 15 amino acids. The CDR3 here is CASSDQTGVGNTIYF. For the CDR3, the DNA is TGTGCCAGCAGTGATCAGACAGGGGTAGGAAACACCATATATTTT.

This chain connects TRBV18 to TRBJ2-3; maybe TRBD2 (5 bases). CDR3 length: 17 residues. Germline CDR1 reads KGHSH; CDR2 reads LQKENI. V shed 3 bases and J shed 1 base, with 17 bases lying between them. The CDR3 DNA reads as TGTGCCAGCTCACCCTCTAGCCTCGTACGAGGCACAGATACGCAGTATTTT. It codes for CASSPSSLVRGTDTQYF. The entire variable domain, with the rest obtained from reference TRBV18 and TRBJ2-3, is as follows: NAGVMQNPRHLVRRRGQEARLRCSPMKGHSHVYWYRQLPEEGLKFMVYLQKENIIDESGMPKERFSAEFPKEGPSILRIQQVVRGDSAAYFCASSPSSLVRGTDTQYFGPGTRLTVL.

The J gene is TRBJ2-1, the V gene TRBV11-3, with 9 bases fitting TRBD2. The ends lost 5 bases at V and 1 base at J; junction bases unmatched: 9. Germline assignment: CDR1 SGHNT and CDR2 YENEEA. The CDR3 is 17 amino acids. The DNA for the CDR3 is TGTGCCAGCAGCCCGAAGGGCGGGAGGGAGTCCTACAATGAGCAGTTCTTC. It specifies CASSPKGGRESYNEQFF.

V is TRBV6-5 and J is TRBJ2-7; 8 nucleotides align to TRBD1. The CDR3 loop spans 14 amino acids. V gave up 6 bases and J gave up 2 bases; unmatched junction bases: 6. From germline, CDR1 is MNHEY and CDR2 SVGAGI. CDR3 loop: CASRDGQGPYEQYF. The DNA of the CDR3 is TGTGCCAGCAGAGATGGACAGGGACCCTACGAGCAGTACTTC.

This clone appeared a few times. The chain recombines TRBV7-9 with TRBJ1-2; the D gene is possibly TRBD1 (6 bases). V lost 1 base to trimming and J lost 8 bases, with 11 bases between them. CDR3 size: 13 residues. In germline, CDR1 is SEHNR, CDR2 FQNEAQ (reference sequence). CDR3 in amino acids: CASSLEGGEGYTF. CDR3 sequence (DNA): TGTGCCAGCAGCTTAGAAGGGGGTGAAGGCTACACCTTC.

The chain is built from TRBV7-2 and TRBJ2-5, with 9 bases that match TRBD1. J lost 5 bases, V lost 1 base, and 5 bases had no gene match. CDR3 length: 15 residues. CDR1 is SGHTA and CDR2 is FQGNSA in the germline V gene. CDR3 nucleotide sequence: TGTGCCAGCAGCTTAGGTCCCGGACAGGGGGAGACCCAGTACTTC. The encoded protein is CASSLGPGQGETQYF. The entire variable domain, with the rest obtained from reference TRBV7-2 and TRBJ2-5, is as follows: GAGVSQSPSNKVTEKGKDVELRCDPISGHTALYWYRQSLGQGLEFLIYFQGNSAPDKSGLPSDRFSAERTGGSVSTLTIQRTQQEDSAVYLCASSLGPGQGETQYFGPGTRLLVL.

The chain is built from TRBV5-8 and TRBJ2-2; tentative D call: TRBD2 (7 bases). The V end lost 4 bases, the J end lost 5 bases, and 21 bases lay between the germline ends. Germline CDR1 and CDR2: SGHTS and YDEGEE. This CDR3 is 17 amino acids long. The CDR3 bases are TGTGCCAGCAGCGCAAGATTGGGGGCGGGAGTGACCGGGGAGCTGTTTTTT. Translated: CASSARLGAGVTGELFF.

This chain joins TRBV5-4 and TRBJ2-3; 7 bases are a match to TRBD2. The V segment lost 1 base and the J segment 4 bases; nucleotides outside the gene matches: 9. Germline V gene data show CDR1 as SGHNT and CDR2 as YYREEE (reference sequence). The length of the CDR3 is 16 residues. The CDR3 sequence is CASSLRASGSADTQYF. The CDR3, as DNA: TGTGCCAGCAGCTTGCGGGCTAGCGGATCCGCAGATACGCAGTATTTT. Based on the CDR3 plus reference TRBV5-4 and TRBJ2-3, the full variable domain is ETGVTQSPTHLIKTRGQQVTLRCSSQSGHNTVSWYQQALGQGPQFIFQYYREEENGRGNFPPRFSGLQFPNYSSELNVNALELDDSALYLCASSLRASGSADTQYFGPGTRLTVL.

The chain uses TRBV19 and TRBJ1-1; no clear D. V dropped 6 bases and J dropped 2 bases, with 13 bases sitting between them. Germline V gene lookup returns CDR1 LNHDA and CDR2 SQIVND (reference sequence). CDR3 length: 14 residues. DNA for the CDR3: TGTGCCAGTAGGGATGCGGAGGGAAACACTGAAGCTTTCTTT. Amino acids: CASRDAEGNTEAFF.

The chain employs TRBV28 and TRBJ2-3; 14 bases are a match to TRBD2. The CDR3 is 15 residues long. Per the germline V gene, CDR1 is MDHEN and CDR2 is SYDVKM. V shed 3 bases and J 5 bases; nucleotides not matched to a gene: 1. The CDR3 sequence is CASSFGTSGRDTQYF. The CDR3 DNA reads as TGTGCCAGCAGTTTTGGGACTAGCGGGAGAGATACGCAGTATTTT. Full variable domain (remainder filled in from reference TRBV28 and TRBJ2-3): DVKVTQSSRYLVKRTGEKVFLECVQDMDHENMFWYRQDPGLGLRLIYFSYDVKMKEKGDIPEGYSVSREKKERFSLILESASTNQTSMYLCASSFGTSGRDTQYFGPGTRLTVL.

This clone appeared a few times. The V gene is TRBV5-1, the J gene TRBJ1-2; possible D gene TRBD1, 5 bases. The CDR3 is 14 amino acids. V was clipped by 2 bases and J by 4 bases, with 12 bases between them. Germline assignment: CDR1 SGHRS and CDR2 YFSETQ. The chain's CDR3 is CASSLLDSIYGYTF. CDR3 DNA: TGCGCCAGCAGCTTACTCGACAGTATCTATGGCTACACCTTC.

The V gene is TRBV7-9, the J gene TRBJ2-7; 8 bases agree with TRBD1. Unmatched junction bases numbered 9, after V lost 4 bases and J lost 1 base. Looked up from germline, CDR1 is SEHNR and CDR2 is FQNEAQ (reference sequence). The CDR3 totals 16 residues. CDR3 sequence: CASSSYGTGLSYEQYF. Here the CDR3 DNA reads TGTGCCAGCAGCTCGTACGGGACAGGCCTGTCCTACGAGCAGTACTTC.

The chain joins TRBV4-1 to TRBJ1-2; 7 nucleotides align to TRBD1. The V gene's germline CDR1 is MGHRA and CDR2 YSYEKL. J gave up 3 bases and V 0 bases, and 10 bases lay outside the gene matches. This CDR3 contains 17 residues. CDR3 DNA: TGCGCCAGCAGCCAAGAATCAACGACAGGGAGAGACTATGGCTACACCTTC. Residues: CASSQESTTGRDYGYTF.

This clone came up a few times. The V call is TRBV12-5, the J call TRBJ2-1, with 12 positions matching TRBD2. In germline, CDR1 is LGHNT, CDR2 FRNRAP. The junction had 6 bases not matched to a gene; V was cut back by 6 bases and J by 6 bases. The CDR3 has 15 residues. CDR3 in amino acids: CASGPSGGVINEQFF. The CDR3 DNA reads as TGTGCTAGTGGCCCTAGCGGGGGGGTGATCAATGAGCAGTTCTTC.

This sequence joins TRBV29-1 and TRBJ2-1; TRBD1 might be the D (6 bases). Germline values: CDR1 SQVTM, CDR2 ANQGSEA. V lost 4 bases, J lost 6 bases, and 16 bases lay in between. This CDR3 contains 14 residues. CDR3 nucleotides: TGCAGCGTTGTGTTGGCAGGGGTGTCCAATGAGCAGTTCTTC. Its translation: CSVVLAGVSNEQFF.

The CDR3 is CSNPGGQGIHEQYV. The DNA for the CDR3 is TGCAGCAACCCCGGGGGACAGGGAATCCACGAGCAGTACGTC. The rearrangement joins TRBV29-1 to TRBJ2-7; 9 nucleotides line up with TRBD1. Per germline, CDR1 SQVTM and CDR2 ANQGSEA. The J segment lost 5 bases and the V segment lost 8 bases, leaving 13 bases of the junction unmatched. CDR3 length: 14 residues.

The J gene is TRBJ1-2, the V gene TRBV4-1; unclear D gene. There are 15 residues in the CDR3. V was clipped by 0 bases and J by 2 bases, with 10 bases between them. The germline CDR1 and CDR2 sequences are MGHRA and YSYEKL. CDR3 DNA: TGCGCCAGCAGCCAAGATCGAGGTCCGAACTATGGCTACACCTTC. It yields the protein CASSQDRGPNYGYTF.

CDR3 sequence reads: CASSQSPRAGTGELFF. CDR3 DNA sequence: TGTGCCAGCAGCCAATCCCCCAGGGCCGGCACCGGGGAGCTGTTTTTT. The rearrangement links TRBV5-6 to TRBJ2-2, with a tentative D call TRBD1 (5 bases). The V end was cut by 4 bases, the J end by 4 bases, with 17 bases between. This CDR3 region has 16 residues. Germline V CDR1 and CDR2: SGHDT, YYEEEE.

The J gene is TRBJ1-2, the V gene TRBV3-1 (or the pseudogene TRBV3-2); weak D call: TRBD1 (5 bases). Germline loops: CDR1 LGHDT, CDR2 YNNKEL (reference sequence). Trimming removed 6 bases at V and 6 bases at J, with 14 bases between. The CDR3 loop spans 13 amino acids. The CDR3 sequence is CASSSTATNGYTF. DNA for the CDR3: TGTGCCAGCAGTTCGACAGCGACAAATGGCTACACCTTC.

The chain links TRBV27 to TRBJ1-6; D not resolved. With 5 bases removed from V and 10 bases from J, the gap between germline ends came to 18 bases. In germline, CDR1 is MNHEY, CDR2 SMNVEV (reference sequence). The CDR3 runs to 15 residues. Here the CDR3 DNA reads TGTGCCAGCAGTCCGTGGACGGACGGCGGGTCACCCCTCCACTTT. Translation gives CASSPWTDGGSPLHF.

V is TRBV3-1 (or the pseudogene TRBV3-2) and J is TRBJ2-7, with D perhaps TRBD1 (5 bases). The CDR3 spans 13 residues. Germline lookup yields CDR1 LGHDT and CDR2 YNNKEL (reference sequence). The ends were cut back, 1 base at V and 9 bases at J, with 13 bases in the middle. CDR3 sequence reads: CASSQGGQGGQYF. Written as DNA, the CDR3 is TGTGCCAGCAGCCAAGGTGGCCAGGGTGGGCAGTACTTC.

The chain has TRBV6-5 and TRBJ1-2, with TRBD1 matching over 8 bases. V gave up 6 bases and J gave up 8 bases; unmatched junction bases: 8. The CDR3 length is 13 residues. CDR1 is MNHEY and CDR2 is SVGAGI in the germline V gene. Written as DNA, the CDR3 is TGTGCCAGCAGCTGGGGACAGGAATCCGGCTACACCTTC. This encodes CASSWGQESGYTF.

The chain has TRBV21-1 and TRBJ2-3; the table's TRBD1 call for D was not verified on the DNA. TRBV21-1 constitutes a pseudogene. There are 14 residues in the CDR3. The CDR3 DNA is TGTGCCAGCAGTCCGACAGGCTCCACAGATACGCAGTATTTT. As protein: CASSPTGSTDTQYF.